What follows are 16 T cell receptor beta chains derived from one specimen sequenced in a study of patients and donors after allogeneic stem cell transplantation. One entry per CDR3 protein results from TCRdb running MiXCR on the RT-PCR reads. The sample has 400,000 to 500,000 distinct CDR3 sequences; under 20% are singletons. Sequencing was done on a sample of blood, either unsorted or a sorted T cell fraction (not recorded which). The origin of the receptors is a human donor who was either an allogeneic HSCT recipient or a stem cell or donor lymphocyte infusion donor (not recorded which). It is not recorded whose cells these are; they may come from a transplant donor.

This clonotype turned up a few times. This chain links TRBV12-3 or TRBV12-4 with TRBJ1-2; 11 bases are a match to TRBD1. This CDR3 spans 17 amino acids. Germline trimming cut 0 bases from V and 8 bases from J; bases unmatched to any gene: 11. The CDR3 sequence: CASSLAPPGQGVGGYTF. The CDR3, as DNA: TGTGCCAGCAGTTTAGCGCCTCCGGGACAGGGGGTCGGAGGCTACACCTTC.

This chain links TRBV5-1 with TRBJ2-3, with TRBD2 identical over 7 bases. The V gene's germline CDR1 is SGHRS and CDR2 YFSETQ. CDR3 length equals 18 residues. Unmatched junction bases numbered 14, after V lost 4 bases and J lost 0 bases. CDR3 region: CASSPRASGAPSTDTQYF. Written as DNA, the CDR3 is TGCGCCAGCAGCCCTCGGGCTAGCGGAGCCCCTAGCACAGATACGCAGTATTTT.

The CDR3 spells CASSSLSRDRAGNTIYF. CDR3 coding DNA: TGTGCCAGCAGCTCTCTGTCCCGGGACAGGGCCGGAAACACCATATATTTT. The rearrangement uses TRBV7-8 and TRBJ1-3, with 9 nucleotides matching TRBD1. CDR1 SGHVS and CDR2 FQNEAQ come from the germline V gene. J gave up 4 bases and V 4 bases, and 11 bases lay outside the gene matches. The CDR3 has 17 residues.

The chain recombines TRBV3-1 with TRBJ1-5, with D possibly matching TRBD1 (5 bases). The V and J ends lost 8 bases and 0 bases respectively, with 26 bases between them. The germline CDR1 and CDR2 sequences are LGHDT and YNNKEL (reference sequence). The CDR3 is 19 residues long. CDR3 bases: TGTGCCAGCTCTTACAAGAGTTACGGGGCCGGTGGTAGCAATCAGCCCCAGCATTTT. Residues: CASSYKSYGAGGSNQPQHF.

This clonotype was observed a few times. The rearrangement joins TRBV7-9 to TRBJ2-3; 7 bases are shared with TRBD1. The germline CDR1 and CDR2 sequences are SEHNR and FQNEAQ (reference sequence). The CDR3 is 15 amino acids. V was clipped by 4 bases and J by 5 bases; unmatched bases: 9. The CDR3 DNA is TGTGCCAGCAGCTGGGGGACAGAGGCGGGAGATACGCAGTATTTT. Translated, it gives CASSWGTEAGDTQYF.

The chain couples TRBV30 to TRBJ1-4; the D gene is possibly TRBD1 (5 bases). With 5 bases removed from V and 4 bases from J, the gap between germline ends came to 17 bases. The germline CDR1 and CDR2 sequences are GTSNPN and SVGIG (reference sequence). The CDR3 loop spans 15 amino acids. Written as DNA, the CDR3 is TGTGCCTGGGATCGCAAGACAGCGTTTAATGAAAAACTGTTTTTT. Translated, it gives CAWDRKTAFNEKLFF.

This clonotype was seen more than once but under ten times. This chain uses TRBV4-2 with TRBJ1-5, with D hard to call. Trimming left V 0 bases short and J 1 base short, with 13 bases between. Germline V lookup: CDR1 LGHNA, CDR2 YNFKEQ. The CDR3 consists of 17 residues. Written as DNA, the CDR3 is TGTGCCAGCAGCCAAGATACTAAGACTAACAGCAATCAGCCCCAGCATTTT. Protein sequence: CASSQDTKTNSNQPQHF.

This clonotype has only a few counts. The gene calls are TRBV6-2 or TRBV6-3 and TRBJ2-1; TRBD2 aligns across 10 bases. V dropped 0 bases and J dropped 10; count of bases not matched to a gene: 9. The CDR3 consists of 16 residues. Germline V gene lookup returns CDR1 MNHEY and CDR2 SVGEGT. The CDR3 nucleotides read TGTGCCAGCAGTTACTCTCAGCGGGGGGGCCTAAGGGAGCAGTTCTTC. This encodes CASSYSQRGGLREQFF.

J is TRBJ2-5 and V is TRBV9, with D possibly being TRBD1 or TRBD2 (6 bases each). Per germline, CDR1 SGDLS and CDR2 YYNGEE. CDR3 length: 16 amino acids. The ends were cut back, 3 bases at V and 5 bases at J, with 20 bases in the middle. The CDR3 loop is CASSAYGGGRGETQYF. The CDR3 DNA reads TGTGCCAGCAGCGCCTATGGTGGGGGGCGTGGGGAGACCCAGTACTTC.

This clonotype has a handful of counts. The CDR3 region is CASSPLGLPSETQYF. Here the CDR3 DNA reads TGTGCCAGCAGCCCCCTAGGCCTTCCATCAGAGACCCAGTACTTC. The V and J genes are TRBV3-1 and TRBJ2-5, with D unresolved. The V end lost 4 bases, the J end lost 4 bases, and 16 bases lay between the germline ends. This CDR3 is built from 15 residues. Germline assignment: CDR1 LGHDT and CDR2 YNNKEL (reference sequence).

V gene TRBV5-1 combines with J gene TRBJ1-2; 11 nucleotides align to TRBD1. The J segment lost 10 bases and the V segment lost 4 bases, leaving 12 bases of the junction unmatched. CDR1 is SGHRS and CDR2 is YFSETQ in the germline V gene. The length of the CDR3 is 15 residues. Written as DNA, the CDR3 is TGCGCCAGCAGCGAACGGACAGGGGGCCTGATTCACTACACCTTC. Translation gives CASSERTGGLIHYTF.

There are a few counts of this clonotype. This sequence joins TRBV9 and TRBJ2-6; the D gene could be TRBD1 or TRBD2 (5 bases each). The CDR3 runs to 18 residues. Germline V gene lookup returns CDR1 SGDLS and CDR2 YYNGEE. The V end lost 4 bases, the J end lost 0 bases, and 17 bases lay between the germline ends. CDR3 residues: CASSFTGTVSSGANVLTF. DNA for the CDR3: TGTGCCAGCAGCTTTACCGGGACCGTAAGCTCTGGGGCCAACGTCCTGACTTTC.

V and J are TRBV7-2 and TRBJ2-5, with 9 bases that match TRBD1. The CDR3 is 14 residues long. V shed 4 bases, J shed 2 bases, and the junction held 2 bases outside the gene matches. Germline CDR1 is SGHTA and CDR2 is FQGNSA. The CDR3 nucleotides are TGTGCCAGCAGCTATGACAGGGGGCAAGAGACCCAGTACTTC. Translating gives CASSYDRGQETQYF.

V is TRBV10-3 and J is TRBJ1-2; TRBD1 might be the D (5 bases). Trimming took off 7 bases at V and 2 bases at J, with 11 bases between the two ends. There are 13 residues in the CDR3. Germline V lookup: CDR1 ENHRY, CDR2 SYGVKD. CDR3 sequence: CAITQTVNYGYTF. The CDR3 DNA is TGTGCCATCACGCAGACAGTCAACTATGGCTACACCTTC.

This clonotype appeared a few times. The chain uses TRBV20-1 and TRBJ2-7; no reliable D call. Germline assignment: CDR1 DFQATT and CDR2 SNEGSKA (reference sequence). Trimming removed 0 bases from V and 2 bases from J, with 8 bases in between. The CDR3 contains 13 residues. CDR3 amino acids: CSARDPPTYEQYF. CDR3 coding DNA: TGCAGTGCTAGAGACCCCCCAACCTACGAGCAGTACTTC.

This clonotype was observed a handful of times. The chain carries TRBV19 and TRBJ2-2, with TRBD1 matching over 10 bases. J gave up 5 bases and V 4 bases, and 10 bases lay outside the gene matches. The CDR3 extends over 17 amino acids. Germline V gene data show CDR1 as LNHDA and CDR2 as SQIVND (reference sequence). The CDR3 sequence: CASSKGPGQGYTGELFF. The CDR3 DNA reads TGTGCCAGTAGTAAAGGACCGGGACAGGGGTATACCGGGGAGCTGTTTTTT. The full variable domain, its missing parts supplied by reference TRBV19 and TRBJ2-2, is DGGITQSPKYLFRKEGQNVTLSCEQNLNHDAMYWYRQDPGQGLRLIYYSQIVNDFQKGDIAEGYSVSREKKESFPLTVTSAQKNPTAFYLCASSKGPGQGYTGELFFGEGSRLTVL.